Detailed here is one TCR beta chain. Its target is not known. J lost 7 bases, V lost 0 bases, and 5 bases had no gene match. From germline, CDR1 is DFQATT and CDR2 SNEGSKA (reference sequence). The CDR3 contains 14 residues. The data stem from a study of blood T cells in healthy people across ages. Study conclusions and caveats: Relative to aged donors, long-lived donors carried more naive CD4+ cells and displayed higher diversity. Diversity estimated from one million T cells was considered an underestimate.

A J-beta primer mix and a sample-barcoded 5' primer were used in a second PCR of about 7 to 12 cycles. Each cDNA molecule was tagged by a template-switch adaptor with 12 random nucleotides. MiXCR, run by TCRdb on the 5' RACE reads, gives a single entry per CDR3 protein. This table holds about 800,000 distinct CDR3 sequences, about 46% found once. The sequence came from a man of 80 years or more in good health. The chain carries TRBV20-1 and TRBJ2-3, with TRBD2 identical over 9 bases. The sample comprised blood. CDR3 sequence reads: CSARDWTSDYTQYF. The CDR3 coding sequence is TGCAGTGCTAGAGATTGGACTAGCGACTATACGCAGTATTTT.